These 17 T cell receptor beta chains originate from one sample sequenced in a study of tumor-infiltrating lymphocytes in localized non-small cell lung cancer. Data came from immunoSEQ multiplex PCR; TCRdb stores just in-frame clones and leaves some out. The sample records a few thousand clones, 50% to 60% being singletons. Sequencing was performed on uninvolved lung tissue not adjacent to the tumor. These receptors came from a human donor with non-small cell lung cancer.

The rearrangement joins TRBV20-1 to TRBJ2-5; a weak D match, TRBD2 (6 bases). Trimming shortened V by 4 bases and J by 3 bases, and 6 bases separated the two germline ends. CDR1 DFQATT and CDR2 SNEGSKA come from the germline V gene (reference sequence). The CDR3 runs to 11 residues. CDR3 loop: CSATSEETQYF. The CDR3 DNA sequence: TGCAGTGCTACTAGCGAAGAGACCCAGTACTTC.

This clone has only one observation. This sequence joins TRBV6-1 and TRBJ2-1; D remains ambiguous. The CDR3 has 13 residues. Germline V lookup: CDR1 MNHNS, CDR2 SASEGT. V lost 4 bases, J lost 5 bases, and 9 bases lay in between. CDR3 protein: CASSVRANNEQFF. DNA for the CDR3: TGTGCCAGCAGTGTTCGGGCCAACAATGAGCAGTTCTTC.

This sequence joins TRBV5-1 and TRBJ2-7, with TRBD2 as a possible D gene (6 bases). Trimming took off 0 bases at V and 2 bases at J, with 12 bases between the two ends. This CDR3 has 15 amino acids. Looked up from germline, CDR1 is SGHRS and CDR2 is YFSETQ. The DNA for the CDR3 is TGCGCCAGCAGCTTGGCCGGGACTGCCGCCTACGAGCAGTACTTC. It codes for CASSLAGTAAYEQYF.

Only a few counts were recorded for this clone. This chain connects TRBV30 to TRBJ1-4, with D possibly being TRBD1 (5 bases). The V gene lost 5 bases and the J gene lost 2 bases, with 12 bases spanning the gap. The germline CDR1 and CDR2 sequences are GTSNPN and SVGIG (reference sequence). CDR3 length equals 14 residues. Here the CDR3 reads CAWGRGGTNEKLFF. The CDR3 DNA sequence: TGTGCCTGGGGTCGGGGGGGGACTAATGAAAAACTGTTTTTT.

This chain uses TRBV6-1 with TRBJ2-7; no firm D call. Germline CDR1 is MNHNS and CDR2 is SASEGT. V shed 6 bases and J shed 3 bases, with 15 bases lying between them. The length of the CDR3 is 14 residues. The CDR3 loop reads CASRVDRSDYEQYF. CDR3 sequence (DNA): TGTGCCAGCAGGGTAGACCGCTCGGACTACGAGCAGTACTTC.

This clone appeared a few times. This chain uses TRBV28 with TRBJ1-1, with 10 positions matching TRBD1. Germline V gives CDR1 MDHEN, CDR2 SYDVKM. This CDR3 is built from 15 residues. J lost 4 bases, V lost 0 bases, and 2 bases had no gene match. CDR3 sequence (DNA): TGTGCCAGCAGTTTATGGACAGGGGGCTCCACTGAAGCTTTCTTT. It is translated as CASSLWTGGSTEAFF.

The chain has TRBV28 and TRBJ2-6, with D unclear. Deletions cut 6 bases from V and 0 bases from J, with 12 bases between. Germline V gene data show CDR1 as MDHEN and CDR2 as SYDVKM. The CDR3 length is 16 residues. In DNA form, the CDR3 reads TGTGCCAGCAGCCTCGGACGGCTCTCTGGGGCCAACGTCCTGACTTTC. This translates into CASSLGRLSGANVLTF.

This clone appeared a few times. The chain uses TRBV7-2 and TRBJ2-1; 9 positions match TRBD2. The CDR3 spans 16 residues. With 5 bases clipped from V and 7 bases from J, the junction kept 12 bases outside the gene matches. Germline loops: CDR1 SGHTA, CDR2 FQGNSA. The CDR3 DNA reads as TGTGCCAGCAGCCGGGATGTAGCGGGAGTGGGAAATGAGCAGTTCTTC. As protein: CASSRDVAGVGNEQFF. Together with reference TRBV7-2 and TRBJ2-1, the CDR3 gives the full variable domain: GAGVSQSPSNKVTEKGKDVELRCDPISGHTALYWYRQSLGQGLEFLIYFQGNSAPDKSGLPSDRFSAERTGGSVSTLTIQRTQQEDSAVYLCASSRDVAGVGNEQFFGPGTRLTVL.

The genes are TRBV2 and TRBJ1-3, with unresolved D. CDR1 is SNHLY and CDR2 is FYNNEI in the germline V gene. The CDR3 extends over 16 amino acids. V shed 3 bases and J shed 0 bases, with 12 bases lying between them. The CDR3 DNA reads TGTGCCAGCAGTGATAGACGGACCCTCTCTGGAAACACCATATATTTT. The encoded protein is CASSDRRTLSGNTIYF.

The genes are TRBV4-3 and TRBJ1-2; 7 nucleotides line up with TRBD1. V gave up 1 base and J gave up 2 bases; unmatched junction bases: 7. Per the germline V gene, CDR1 is LGHNA and CDR2 is YSLEER. The CDR3 spans 16 residues. This chain's CDR3 is CASSQGIRQGNYGYTF. The CDR3 DNA reads as TGCGCCAGCAGCCAAGGCATTCGACAGGGAAACTATGGCTACACCTTC.

The genes are TRBV27 and TRBJ1-1; TRBD1 matches 11 bases. CDR1 and CDR2 from the germline V gene are MNHEY and SMNVEV (reference sequence). The CDR3 runs to 15 residues. Losses at the gene ends were 6 bases for V and 4 bases for J; bases not matched to a gene: 7. CDR3 bases: TGTGCCAGCAGCCCATGGACAGGGGGCATCACTGAAGCTTTCTTT. It specifies CASSPWTGGITEAFF.

The chain recombines TRBV4-1 with TRBJ2-7; 8 bases agree with TRBD1. The CDR3 is 14 residues long. The ends lost 0 bases at V and 7 bases at J; junction bases unmatched: 5. The germline CDR1 and CDR2 sequences are MGHRA and YSYEKL. The DNA for the CDR3 is TGCGCCAGCAGCCAAGATAGGTGGACAGGGGAGCAGTACTTC. It specifies CASSQDRWTGEQYF.

By its share, this clone is medium-sized (0.01 to 0.1%). This rearrangement joins TRBV7-6 to TRBJ2-1; D is ambiguous. The CDR3 covers 13 residues. Trimming stripped 0 bases from V and 6 bases from J, with 6 bases between. Germline CDR1 SGHVS, CDR2 FNYEAQ. CDR3 sequence: CASSLASSNEQFF. In nucleotides, the CDR3 is TGTGCCAGCAGCTTAGCTAGCAGCAATGAGCAGTTCTTC.

The CDR3 coding sequence is TGTGCCAGCAGTTACTCGGTTGGGGCATCGGACACTGAAGCTTTCTTT. This encodes CASSYSVGASDTEAFF. The chain combines TRBV6-6 with TRBJ1-1, with D tentatively TRBD1 (5 bases). Trimming left V 0 bases short and J 3 bases short, with 14 bases between. Germline CDR1 MNHNY, CDR2 SVGAGI (reference sequence). CDR3 length: 16 amino acids.

This chain links TRBV30 with TRBJ2-5; TRBD2 matches at 11 bases. The CDR3 contains 14 residues. With V trimmed by 3 bases and J by 4 bases, 4 bases remained unmatched. Germline-derived CDR1 and CDR2 are GTSNPN and SVGIG (reference sequence). The CDR3 sequence is CAWSNGLAGETQYF. In nucleotides, the CDR3 is TGTGCCTGGAGCAATGGACTAGCGGGAGAGACCCAGTACTTC.

The V and J genes are TRBV9 and TRBJ2-7; no firm D call. The length of the CDR3 is 13 residues. V gave up 0 bases and J gave up 4 bases, with 8 bases separating them. Germline CDR1 and CDR2: SGDLS and YYNGEE. The CDR3 DNA follows: TGTGCCAGCAGCGTAGCCGCAGGTTACGAGCAGTACTTC. It yields the protein CASSVAAGYEQYF.

The rearrangement uses TRBV4-1 and TRBJ2-2; TRBD2 might be the D (6 bases). The V gene lost 1 base and the J gene lost 2 bases, with 8 bases spanning the gap. Per the germline V gene, CDR1 is MGHRA and CDR2 is YSYEKL. This CDR3 contains 15 residues. The CDR3 bases are TGCGCCAGCAGCCAAGCGGACTATAACACCGGGGAGCTGTTTTTT. This translates into CASSQADYNTGELFF.